The present entry profiles one T cell receptor (beta chain) with its context. Its antigen is unidentified. A single base separates this from a much larger clone, so it may be a read error. The authors amplified TCR beta CDR3 regions, and they did so from RNA transcripts for repertoire sequencing. After a first-round RT-PCR with HTBI primers, a second-round multiplex PCR was run. TCRdb reanalysed the multiplex PCR reads using MiXCR and keeps one entry per CDR3 protein. The table lists about 1.2 million distinct CDR3 sequences, about 40% of them singletons. Among the hyperthyroidism patients, all were newly diagnosed, aged 18 to 65, with under 2 months' duration. Diagnosis used clinical symptoms, serum thyroxine, TRAb, thyroid ultrasound and orbital computed tomography. This sample is drawn from a study of Graves' ophthalmopathy and Graves' hyperthyroidism. For the study at large: Ophthalmopathy absent within 18 months of follow-up marked hyperthyroidism as stable. Findings and limits, study-wide: The model predicted ophthalmopathy progression with 60% to 71% sensitivity and around 72% specificity.

CDR3 length: 10 amino acids. The germline V gene encodes CDR1 LNHDA and CDR2 SQIVND (reference sequence). V gave up 10 bases and J gave up 12 bases; unmatched junction bases: 8. The V and J genes are TRBV19 and TRBJ1-1, with 7 bases lining up with TRBD1. The specimen sequenced was peripheral blood or thyroid tissue (not recorded which). This clonotype was obtained from an adult man with Graves' hyperthyroidism. This CDR3 is CATKQGETFF. CDR3 coding DNA: TGTGCCACCAAGCAGGGGGAAACTTTCTTT.